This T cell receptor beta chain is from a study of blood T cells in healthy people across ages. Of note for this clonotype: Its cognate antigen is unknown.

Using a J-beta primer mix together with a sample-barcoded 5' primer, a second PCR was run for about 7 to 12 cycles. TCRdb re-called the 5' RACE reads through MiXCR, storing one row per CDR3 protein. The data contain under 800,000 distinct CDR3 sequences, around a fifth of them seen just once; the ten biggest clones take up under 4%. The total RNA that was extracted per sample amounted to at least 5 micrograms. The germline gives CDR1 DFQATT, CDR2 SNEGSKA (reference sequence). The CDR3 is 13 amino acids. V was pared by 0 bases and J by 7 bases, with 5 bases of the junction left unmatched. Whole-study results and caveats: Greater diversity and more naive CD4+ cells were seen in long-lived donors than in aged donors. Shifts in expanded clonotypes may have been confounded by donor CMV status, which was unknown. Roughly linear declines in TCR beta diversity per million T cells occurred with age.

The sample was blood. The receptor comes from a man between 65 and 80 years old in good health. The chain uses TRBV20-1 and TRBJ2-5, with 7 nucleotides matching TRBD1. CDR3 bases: TGCAGTGCTAGAGACGACAGGGTCGGGACCCAGTACTTC. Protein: CSARDDRVGTQYF.